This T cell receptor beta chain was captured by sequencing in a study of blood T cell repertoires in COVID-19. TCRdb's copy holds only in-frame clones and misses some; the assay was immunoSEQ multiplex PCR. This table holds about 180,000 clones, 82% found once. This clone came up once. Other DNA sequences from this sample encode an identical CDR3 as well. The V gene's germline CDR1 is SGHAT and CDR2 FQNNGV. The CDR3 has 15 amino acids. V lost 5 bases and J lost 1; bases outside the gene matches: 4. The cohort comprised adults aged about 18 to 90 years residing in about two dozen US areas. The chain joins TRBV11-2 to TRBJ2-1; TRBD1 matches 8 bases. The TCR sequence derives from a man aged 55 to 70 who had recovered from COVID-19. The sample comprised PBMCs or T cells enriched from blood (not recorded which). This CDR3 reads CASSPTGGSYNEQFF. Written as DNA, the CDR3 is TGTGCCAGCAGCCCAACAGGGGGATCCTACAATGAGCAGTTCTTC.